This T cell receptor (beta chain) was captured in a study of early T cells in non-severe SARS-CoV-2 infection. The TCR library protocol attached unique molecular identifiers to the individual cDNA molecules. One entry per CDR3 protein, called by TCRdb with MiXCR from the 5' RACE reads. The sample records 43,000 or so distinct CDR3 sequences, around 4.1% being singletons. This CDR3 spans 21 amino acids. The V gene end was trimmed by 1 base and the J gene end by 2 bases; junction bases not matched to a gene: 21. Germline values: CDR1 DFQATT, CDR2 SNEGSKA (reference sequence). Ten or more counts support this clonotype.

The sequencing input was whole blood. This clonotype was obtained from an adult who was a healthcare worker with PCR-confirmed SARS-CoV-2 infection or an uninfected control (not recorded which). V and J are TRBV20-1 and TRBJ2-5; 11 nucleotides line up with TRBD2. In DNA form, the CDR3 reads TGCAGTGCTAGAGGAGGCGGGGCTAGCGGGGGGCCAGCCCGGGTGCAAGAGACCCAGTACTTC. This gives the protein CSARGGGASGGPARVQETQYF.